This T cell receptor (beta chain) emerged from a study of blood T cell repertoires in COVID-19. The CDR3 is made up of 12 amino acids. V shed 4 bases, J shed 9 bases, and the junction held 4 bases outside the gene matches. Looked up from germline, CDR1 is SGHNT and CDR2 is YYREEE (reference sequence). The method was immunoSEQ multiplex PCR; TCRdb's version includes in-frame clones alone and lacks a portion of them. The sample has some 500,000 clones; around 89% are singletons. The V gene is TRBV5-4, the J gene TRBJ1-2; 9 bases align to TRBD1. Sequencing was done on a sample of PBMCs or T cells enriched from blood (not recorded which). The clonotype comes from a woman between 40 and 50 years old who had recovered from COVID-19. The CDR3 DNA follows: TGTGCCAGCAGCGCCGGACAGGGGAGCTACACCTTC. This translates into CASSAGQGSYTF.